This record concerns one TCR beta chain sequence. In germline, CDR1 is SNHLY, CDR2 FYNNEI. Trimming removed 11 bases from V and 1 base from J; junction bases left unmatched: 12. This CDR3 spans 16 amino acids. The sample originates from a study of blood T cell repertoires in COVID-19. As handled by the study authors: Amplification of reference gene primers provided the estimated nucleated cell counts. The method was immunoSEQ multiplex PCR; TCRdb's version includes in-frame clones alone and lacks a portion of them. For V, J and clone size, that table is used; D and trimming come from the DNA. The sample has 250,000 to 350,000 clones, roughly 85% seen once.

Sequences were obtained from PBMCs or T cells enriched from blood (not recorded which). The genes are TRBV2 and TRBJ2-7; 12 bases align to TRBD2. This clonotype was sampled from a young woman who had recovered from COVID-19. CDR3 bases: TGTGCCGGGGAGAGACTAGCGGGAGTTTTGTCCTACGAGCAGTACTTC. Protein sequence: CAGERLAGVLSYEQYF.